One sample yielded the 23 T cell receptor beta chains listed below, sequenced in a study of cytomegalovirus exposure and HLA in healthy donors. It was with 60 Vbeta and 13 Jbeta primers that the PCR ran. Libraries were prepared by immunoSEQ multiplex PCR; TCRdb keeps only in-frame clonotypes and omits some of them. The table lists about 78,000 clones, less than 85% of them singletons. The sequencing sample was made of PBMCs. Receptor source: a male donor in good health and CMV-seronegative.

V and J are TRBV19 and TRBJ1-2; the D gene is possibly TRBD1 (6 bases). The CDR3 loop spans 17 amino acids. V lost 4 bases to trimming and J lost 1 base, with 19 bases between them. CDR1 and CDR2 from the germline V gene are LNHDA and SQIVND (reference sequence). The CDR3 protein is CASSSPRRTEVNYGYTF. The CDR3 bases are TGTGCCAGTAGTAGCCCCAGGAGGACAGAAGTTAACTATGGCTACACCTTC. Drawing the rest from reference TRBV19 and TRBJ1-2, the complete variable domain is DGGITQSPKYLFRKEGQNVTLSCEQNLNHDAMYWYRQDPGQGLRLIYYSQIVNDFQKGDIAEGYSVSREKKESFPLTVTSAQKNPTAFYLCASSSPRRTEVNYGYTFGSGTRLTVV.

This clone is a singleton in its sample. The chain recombines TRBV7-9 with TRBJ2-2; TRBD2 is a possible D gene (6 bases). The germline V gene has CDR1 SEHNR and CDR2 FQNEAQ (reference sequence). The V gene lost 6 bases and the J gene lost 6 bases, with 20 bases spanning the gap. The CDR3 spans 16 residues. CDR3 sequence: CASRLPGLVKAGELFF. In DNA, the CDR3 is TGTGCCAGCAGACTACCGGGACTGGTCAAGGCCGGGGAGCTGTTTTTT.

This chain links TRBV11-2 with TRBJ2-4; 9 bases are a match to TRBD2. The CDR3 has 16 residues. Looked up from germline, CDR1 is SGHAT and CDR2 is FQNNGV. The V segment lost 1 base and the J segment 3 bases; nucleotides outside the gene matches: 4. CDR3 DNA sequence: TGTGCCAGCAGCTTAGGGGTAGCGGGGGACAAAAACATTCAGTACTTC. Translating gives CASSLGVAGDKNIQYF.

This clone was found a few times. This chain connects TRBV14 to TRBJ2-7; TRBD1 aligns across 7 bases. Germline V gene data show CDR1 as SGHDN and CDR2 as FVKESK. Losses at the gene ends were 4 bases for V and 2 bases for J; bases not matched to a gene: 8. The CDR3 spans 15 residues. CDR3 sequence: CASSRTGTATYEQYF. As DNA, the CDR3 is TGTGCCAGCAGCCGCACCGGGACAGCCACCTACGAGCAGTACTTC.

This clone came up a few times. The V call is TRBV4-1, the J call TRBJ2-3; the match to TRBD2 covers 8 bases. This CDR3 region has 15 residues. V gave up 4 bases and J gave up 4 bases; unmatched junction bases: 7. Germline values: CDR1 MGHRA, CDR2 YSYEKL. This chain's CDR3 is CASSRREGEADTQYF. The CDR3 nucleotides are TGCGCCAGCAGCCGACGGGAGGGCGAGGCAGATACGCAGTATTTT.

The chain links TRBV20-1 to TRBJ1-1; the D is unclear. Trimming removed 3 bases from V and 11 bases from J, with 13 bases in between. Per the germline V gene, CDR1 is DFQATT and CDR2 is SNEGSKA (reference sequence). The CDR3 spans 11 residues. The CDR3 is CSASPGASAFF. CDR3 nucleotide sequence: TGCAGTGCTAGTCCAGGCGCCTCCGCTTTCTTT.

A remark on this clone: The conserved phenylalanine or tryptophan is not found at the CDR3 terminus, so this likely reflects a read error. The chain combines TRBV19 with TRBJ1-2, with D unclear. CDR1 LNHDA and CDR2 SQIVND come from the germline V gene (reference sequence). The CDR3 totals 13 residues. The V end lost 4 bases, the J end lost 5 bases, and 11 bases lay between the germline ends. The CDR3 spells CASSTRALYGYTL. The CDR3 bases are TGTGCCAGTAGTACGAGGGCCTTGTATGGCTACACCCTC.

This chain joins TRBV7-3 and TRBJ2-5; maybe TRBD2 (6 bases). Germline loops: CDR1 SGHTA, CDR2 FQGTGA. CDR3 size: 14 residues. Between the trimmed V and J ends, which lost 0 bases and 5 bases, there was a span of 10 bases. CDR3 DNA: TGTGCCAGCAGCTTAACCGGGGGAGGTGAGACCCAGTACTTC. As protein: CASSLTGGGETQYF. The whole variable domain, filled in from reference TRBV7-3 and TRBJ2-5, reads GAGVSQTPSNKVTEKGKYVELRCDPISGHTALYWYRQSLGQGPEFLIYFQGTGAADDSGLPNDRFFAVRPEGSVSTLKIQRTERGDSAVYLCASSLTGGGETQYFGPGTRLLVL.

The chain joins TRBV9 to TRBJ2-3, with D perhaps TRBD1 (6 bases). CDR1 SGDLS and CDR2 YYNGEE come from the germline V gene. CDR3 length equals 14 residues. The germline V and J ends were trimmed by 0 bases and 4 bases, with 9 bases remaining between them. For the CDR3, the DNA is TGTGCCAGCAGCGTAGAGGGGGTTTCAGATACGCAGTATTTT. Translation gives CASSVEGVSDTQYF.

The gene calls are TRBV7-8 and TRBJ1-4; D possibly corresponds to TRBD1 (5 bases). The CDR3 spans 15 residues. V shed 5 bases and J shed 5 bases, with 15 bases lying between them. Germline CDR1 reads SGHVS; CDR2 reads FQNEAQ. The CDR3 reads CASSPGGTANEKLFF. Written as DNA, the CDR3 is TGTGCCAGCAGCCCCGGCGGGACGGCGAATGAAAAACTGTTTTTT. Full variable domain (remainder filled in from reference TRBV7-8 and TRBJ1-4): GAGVSQSPRYKVAKRGQDVALRCDPISGHVSLFWYQQALGQGPEFLTYFQNEAQLDKSGLPSDRFFAERPEGSVSTLKIQRTQQEDSAVYLCASSPGGTANEKLFFGSGTQLSVL.

The sample holds a few counts of this clone. The J gene is TRBJ2-1, the V gene TRBV15, with D maybe TRBD2 (5 bases). Germline values: CDR1 LNHNV, CDR2 YYDKDF (reference sequence). The CDR3 runs to 13 residues. V shed 4 bases and J shed 6 bases, with 10 bases lying between them. CDR3 region: CATSNDYANEQFF. For the CDR3, the DNA is TGTGCCACCAGCAACGACTACGCCAATGAGCAGTTCTTC.

This clone was seen once. The chain has TRBV5-6 and TRBJ2-3, with a weak D call TRBD2 (5 bases). The CDR3 contains 15 residues. CDR1 and CDR2 (germline): SGHDT, YYEEEE. The germline V and J ends were trimmed by 1 base and 2 bases, with 11 bases remaining between them. CDR3 in DNA: TGTGCCAGCAGCTTGCGGGGAACCTTCACAGATACGCAGTATTTT. Residues: CASSLRGTFTDTQYF.

The chain combines TRBV7-2 with TRBJ2-1, with TRBD1 matching 12 bases. J lost 8 bases, V lost 4 bases, and 9 bases had no gene match. Germline lookup yields CDR1 SGHTA and CDR2 FQGNSA. This CDR3 contains 16 residues. CDR3 loop: CASSSNRGTGGDEQFF. The CDR3 DNA is TGTGCCAGCAGCTCAAACCGGGGGACAGGGGGCGATGAGCAGTTCTTC.

This chain joins TRBV9 and TRBJ1-1; TRBD1 agrees at 7 bases. Germline CDR1 reads SGDLS; CDR2 reads YYNGEE. The CDR3 is 15 residues long. The V gene end was trimmed by 0 bases and the J gene end by 0 bases; junction bases not matched to a gene: 2. The CDR3 sequence is CASSVGGTVNTEAFF. The CDR3 nucleotides read TGTGCCAGCAGCGTAGGTGGGACAGTGAACACTGAAGCTTTCTTT.

Points on this clone: Different DNA sequences within this sample yield the same CDR3. The gene calls are TRBV19 and TRBJ1-5; unclear D gene. The CDR3 totals 13 residues. Germline V lookup: CDR1 LNHDA, CDR2 SQIVND (reference sequence). Trimming took off 6 bases at V and 8 bases at J, with 14 bases between the two ends. The CDR3 loop reads CASRGERREPQHF. The CDR3 DNA reads TGTGCCAGTAGAGGCGAGAGGAGGGAGCCCCAGCATTTT. Filled out from reference TRBV19 and TRBJ1-5, the complete variable domain reads DGGITQSPKYLFRKEGQNVTLSCEQNLNHDAMYWYRQDPGQGLRLIYYSQIVNDFQKGDIAEGYSVSREKKESFPLTVTSAQKNPTAFYLCASRGERREPQHFGDGTRLSIL.

The chain is built from TRBV7-2 and TRBJ2-7; the D gene is possibly TRBD1 (6 bases). V shed 2 bases and J shed 5 bases, with 10 bases lying between them. The germline V gene encodes CDR1 SGHTA and CDR2 FQGNSA. The CDR3 loop spans 13 amino acids. CDR3 sequence: CASSLTGRHEQYF. The CDR3 bases are TGTGCCAGCAGCTTAACAGGGCGGCACGAGCAGTACTTC.

The CDR3 region is CASRDSTNYGYTF. DNA for the CDR3: TGTGCCAGCAGAGACAGTACTAACTATGGCTACACCTTC. The rearrangement joins TRBV28 to TRBJ1-2; possibly TRBD1 for D (5 bases). V shed 6 bases and J shed 0 bases, with 8 bases lying between them. Germline CDR1 MDHEN, CDR2 SYDVKM. The CDR3 loop spans 13 amino acids.

The V gene is TRBV9, the J gene TRBJ1-2, with a possible D match to TRBD1 (5 bases). There are 15 residues in the CDR3. The V gene's germline CDR1 is SGDLS and CDR2 YYNGEE. V shed 0 bases and J shed 7 bases, with 16 bases lying between them. The CDR3 loop is CASSVVEGDVGGYTF. The CDR3 bases are TGTGCCAGCAGCGTAGTGGAAGGGGATGTTGGTGGCTACACCTTC.

This clone came up a few times. The CDR3 loop reads CASSDALGSSYNEQFF. The DNA for the CDR3 is TGTGCCAGCAGCGACGCACTAGGCAGCTCCTACAATGAGCAGTTCTTC. The rearrangement joins TRBV5-4 to TRBJ2-1, with a possible D match to TRBD2 (5 bases). The length of the CDR3 is 16 residues. CDR1 SGHNT and CDR2 YYREEE come from the germline V gene (reference sequence). The germline V and J ends were trimmed by 4 bases and 0 bases, with 14 bases remaining between them.

This chain's CDR3 is CASSSDRRTYEQYF. CDR3 sequence (DNA): TGCGCCAGCAGCTCAGACAGGCGCACCTACGAGCAGTACTTC. V usage is TRBV5-1 and J usage is TRBJ2-7; possibly TRBD1 for D (6 bases). This CDR3 contains 14 residues. Trimming left V 3 bases short and J 2 bases short, with 12 bases between. The germline V gene has CDR1 SGHRS and CDR2 YFSETQ.

The chain links TRBV30 to TRBJ2-3; tentatively, D is TRBD1 (5 bases). Trimming took 2 bases from V and 3 from J, leaving 9 bases between them. Germline CDR1 and CDR2: GTSNPN and SVGIG (reference sequence). This CDR3 is 13 amino acids long. This CDR3 reads CAWSIRATDTQYF. The CDR3 DNA sequence: TGTGCCTGGAGTATCAGGGCGACAGATACGCAGTATTTT.

This sequence joins TRBV27 and TRBJ2-1, with a weak D call TRBD2 (5 bases). Germline V lookup: CDR1 MNHEY, CDR2 SMNVEV (reference sequence). V dropped 0 bases and J dropped 6 bases, with 15 bases sitting between them. This CDR3 is 16 amino acids long. The CDR3 DNA reads TGTGCCAGCAGTTTATCGGGCATGGACTGGGGCAATGAGCAGTTCTTC. Amino acids: CASSLSGMDWGNEQFF.

This clone has a handful of counts. The chain joins TRBV5-1 to TRBJ2-3; D may be TRBD2 (6 bases). The germline V and J ends were trimmed by 4 bases and 5 bases, with 17 bases remaining between them. Germline values: CDR1 SGHRS, CDR2 YFSETQ. There are 15 residues in the CDR3. This CDR3 reads CASSGDFLGIDTQYF. The DNA of the CDR3 is TGCGCCAGCAGCGGGGACTTCTTGGGGATAGATACGCAGTATTTT. The full variable domain, completed using reference TRBV5-1 and TRBJ2-3, is KAGVTQTPRYLIKTRGQQVTLSCSPISGHRSVSWYQQTPGQGLQFLFEYFSETQRNKGNFPGRFSGRQFSNSRSEMNVSTLELGDSALYLCASSGDFLGIDTQYFGPGTRLTVL.